This TCR beta chain emerged from a study of blood T cell repertoires in COVID-19. Original analysis: The assay estimated nucleated cells by amplifying reference gene primers. Sequenced by immunoSEQ multiplex PCR; TCRdb stores in-frame clones only, minus some. V, J and clone size are taken as reported in that table, and D and trimming were inferred from the DNA itself. Here the sample spans about 190,000 clones, around 80% being singletons. This clone was counted once. The CDR3 has 16 amino acids. Per the germline V gene, CDR1 is MNHNS and CDR2 is SASEGT. With 2 bases clipped from V and 6 bases from J, the junction kept 11 bases outside the gene matches.

The sequence came from a woman aged 80 or over with active or convalescent COVID-19. The chain employs TRBV6-1 and TRBJ2-5; TRBD2 matches at 8 bases. The sample was peripheral blood. This CDR3 reads CASSETAGTSQQTQYF. The CDR3 region has the DNA TGTGCCAGCAGTGAAACCGCCGGGACTAGTCAACAGACCCAGTACTTC.